This T cell receptor beta chain appears in the sequencing data of a study of blood T cells in healthy people across ages. Study-level results: Estimates based on one million T cells were treated as lower bounds. TCR beta diversity per million T cells fell roughly linearly with age.

Researchers isolated at least 7 million PBMCs per sample. Together with a sample-barcoded 5' primer, a J-beta primer mix was included in a second PCR lasting roughly 6 to 12 cycles. TCRdb analysed the 5' RACE reads with MiXCR anew, one entry per CDR3 protein. Here the sample spans 700,000 or so distinct CDR3 sequences, over 40% being singletons. For this clonotype: Its antigen remains unidentified.

This CDR3 spans 16 amino acids. Germline CDR1 and CDR2: LGHDT and YNNKEL (reference sequence). The V end lost 0 bases, the J end lost 4 bases, and 15 bases lay between the germline ends. The source is a man aged 80 or over in good health. The chain has TRBV3-1 and TRBJ1-2; weak D call: TRBD1 (5 bases). The sequencing sample was made of blood. CDR3 sequence: CASSQDAGVGSYGYTF. CDR3 nucleotides: TGTGCCAGCAGCCAAGATGCGGGGGTCGGGTCCTATGGCTACACCTTC.